This is a list of T cell receptor beta chains from one sample in a study of T cell responses to AZD1222 COVID-19 vaccine. Sequencing was performed with immunoSEQ multiplex PCR; in TCRdb, only in-frame clones are kept and a portion is missing. The table records approximately 90,000 clones, around 94% of them present only once. The material was peripheral blood, obtained on day 0 of AZD1222 vaccination. The receptors were gathered from an adult in good health. The CDR3 runs from the conserved cysteine through the conserved F or W. D genes are given only for firm matches.

d_call	v_call	j_call	cdr3_nt	cdr3_aa
TRBD2	TRBV19	TRBJ2-1	TGTGCCAGTAGTATAGATCGTGGACTAGCCCCCTACAATGAGCAGTTCTTC	CASSIDRGLAPYNEQFF
-	TRBV18	TRBJ2-5	TGTGCCAGCTCACCCTACGCTCCAGGGAAGGTCGAGGAGACCCAGTACTTC	CASSPYAPGKVEETQYF
-	TRBV4-1	TRBJ2-7	TGCGCCAGCAGCCAAGCATCGGGGTCATCCTACGAGCAGTACTTC	CASSQASGSSYEQYF
TRBD2	TRBV6-1	TRBJ2-1	TGTGCCAGCAGTGAACGAGGCGGGGGAACCTACAATGAGCAGTTCTTC	CASSERGGGTYNEQFF
-	TRBV5-1	TRBJ1-4	TGCGCCAGCAGCTTGGGGGCTAATGAAAAACTGTTTTTT	CASSLGANEKLFF
-	TRBV7-9	TRBJ2-1	TGTGCCAGCAGCAACCGGGACTTTGAGCAGTTCTTC	CASSNRDFEQFF
-	TRBV28	TRBJ2-1	TGTGCCAGCAGTCCCCGAGCCGGATACAATGAGCAGTTCTTC	CASSPRAGYNEQFF
TRBD1	TRBV19	TRBJ2-1	TGTGCCAGTAGTGAGGGGACAGGGGTCTACAATGAGCAGTTCTTC	CASSEGTGVYNEQFF
TRBD2	TRBV7-2	TRBJ2-1	TGTGCCAGCAGCTTAGTCCTGGGGGGGGCTAGCGGGAGCTTTAATGAGCAGTTCTTC	CASSLVLGGASGSFNEQFF
TRBD1	TRBV4-2	TRBJ1-6	TGTGCCAGCAGCCAAGGGACAGGGTATAATTCACCCCTCCACTTT	CASSQGTGYNSPLHF
TRBD1	TRBV5-6	TRBJ1-6	TGTGCCAGCAGCCTAGGACAGGGCGTGGGGGGGCCCCTCCACTTT	CASSLGQGVGGPLHF